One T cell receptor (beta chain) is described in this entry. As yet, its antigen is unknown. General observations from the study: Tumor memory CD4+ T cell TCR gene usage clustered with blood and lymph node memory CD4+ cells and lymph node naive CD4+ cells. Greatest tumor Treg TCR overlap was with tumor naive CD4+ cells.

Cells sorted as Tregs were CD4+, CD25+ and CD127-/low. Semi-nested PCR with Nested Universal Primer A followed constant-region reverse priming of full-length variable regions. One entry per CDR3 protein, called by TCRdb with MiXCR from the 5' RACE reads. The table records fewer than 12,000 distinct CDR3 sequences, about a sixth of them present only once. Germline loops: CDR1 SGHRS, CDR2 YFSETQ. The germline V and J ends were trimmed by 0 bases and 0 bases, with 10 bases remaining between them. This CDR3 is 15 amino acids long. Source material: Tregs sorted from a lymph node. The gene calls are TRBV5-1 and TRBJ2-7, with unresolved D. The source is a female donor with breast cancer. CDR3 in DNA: TGCGCCAGCAGCTTGGGGAACCAGCGCTCCTACGAGCAGTACTTC. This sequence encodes CASSLGNQRSYEQYF.